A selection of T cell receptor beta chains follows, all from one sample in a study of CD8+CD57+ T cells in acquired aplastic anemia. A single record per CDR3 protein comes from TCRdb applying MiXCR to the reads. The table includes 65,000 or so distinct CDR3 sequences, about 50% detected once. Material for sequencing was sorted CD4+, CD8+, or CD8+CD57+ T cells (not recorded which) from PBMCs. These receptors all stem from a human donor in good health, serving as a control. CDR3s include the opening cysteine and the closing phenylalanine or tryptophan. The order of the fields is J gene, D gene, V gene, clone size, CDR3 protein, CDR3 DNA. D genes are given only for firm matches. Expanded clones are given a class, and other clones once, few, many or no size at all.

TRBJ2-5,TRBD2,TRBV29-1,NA,CSAGLAGAQYF,TGCAGCGCGGGACTAGCGGGAGCCCAGTACTTC
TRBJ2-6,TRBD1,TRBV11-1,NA,CASSSSGQGAGANVLTF,TGTGCCAGCAGCTCAAGTGGACAGGGTGCTGGGGCCAACGTCCTGACTTTC
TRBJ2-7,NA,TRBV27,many,CASSVDGAYEQYF,TGTGCCAGCAGTGTGGACGGGGCCTACGAGCAGTACTTC
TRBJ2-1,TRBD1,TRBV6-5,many,CASSYSQGAIEQFF,TGTGCCAGCAGTTACAGTCAGGGGGCGATTGAGCAGTTCTTC
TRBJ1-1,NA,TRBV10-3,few,CAIKALGNEAFF,TGTGCCATCAAGGCCTTAGGGAACGAAGCTTTCTTT
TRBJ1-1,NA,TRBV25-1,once,CASSEYAGANGEAFF,TGTGCCAGCAGTGAATACGCGGGGGCCAACGGAGAAGCTTTCTTT
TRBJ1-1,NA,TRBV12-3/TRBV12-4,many,CASSLGGWGTEAFF,TGTGCCAGCAGTTTAGGAGGGTGGGGCACTGAAGCTTTCTTT
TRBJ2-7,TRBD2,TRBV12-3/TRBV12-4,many,CASSHSSGRALGPKEQYF,TGTGCCAGCAGCCACTCTAGCGGGAGGGCCCTCGGGCCGAAAGAGCAGTACTTC
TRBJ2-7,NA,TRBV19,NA,CASSTRQDEQYF,TGTGCCAGTAGTACCAGACAGGACGAGCAGTACTTC
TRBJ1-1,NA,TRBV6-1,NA,CASSEADGMNTEAFF,TGTGCCAGCAGTGAAGCCGACGGCATGAACACTGAAGCTTTCTTT
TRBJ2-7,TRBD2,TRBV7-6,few,CASSLAMASGEQYF,TGTGCCAGCAGCTTAGCGATGGCTAGCGGCGAGCAGTACTTC
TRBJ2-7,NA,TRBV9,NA,CASSVDGRTAYEQYF,TGTGCCAGCAGCGTAGACGGTAGAACGGCCTACGAGCAGTACTTC
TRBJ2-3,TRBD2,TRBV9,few,CASTQTSGLGDTQYF,TGTGCCAGCACCCAGACTAGCGGCTTGGGCGATACGCAGTATTTT
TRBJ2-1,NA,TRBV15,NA,CATSRDPYNEQFF,TGTGCCACCAGCAGAGATCCCTACAATGAGCAGTTCTTC
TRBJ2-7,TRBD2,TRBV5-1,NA,CASSFAGLAANTGEQYF,TGCGCCAGCAGCTTCGCTGGACTAGCAGCGAACACCGGGGAGCAGTACTTC
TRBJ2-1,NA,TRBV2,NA,CASSEDGYNEQFF,TGTGCCAGCAGTGAAGACGGATACAATGAGCAGTTCTTC
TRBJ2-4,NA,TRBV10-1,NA,CASSEGGSKNIQYF,TGCGCCAGCAGTGAGGGTGGGAGTAAAAACATTCAGTACTTC
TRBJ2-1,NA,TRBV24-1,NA,CATSDYGYDTYNEQFF,TGTGCCACCAGTGATTATGGGTATGACACCTACAATGAGCAGTTCTTC
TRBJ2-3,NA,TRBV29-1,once,CSVSGRTYNEQYF,TGCAGCGTTAGTGGCCGGACCTACAATGAGCAGTATTTT
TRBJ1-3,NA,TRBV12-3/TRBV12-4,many,CASRRASGNTIYF,TGTGCCAGCAGGAGGGCCTCTGGAAACACCATATATTTT
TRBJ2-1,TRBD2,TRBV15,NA,CATSWGLAGGINEQFF,TGTGCCACCAGCTGGGGACTAGCGGGGGGCATTAATGAGCAGTTCTTC
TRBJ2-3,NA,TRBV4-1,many,CASSQESGGRDRDTQYF,TGCGCCAGCAGCCAAGAATCTGGCGGCAGAGATCGGGATACGCAGTATTTT
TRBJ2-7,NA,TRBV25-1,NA,CASSPDYDVGEQYF,TGTGCCAGCAGTCCGGACTATGACGTGGGGGAGCAGTACTTC
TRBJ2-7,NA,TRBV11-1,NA,CASSPLRSALSYEQYF,TGTGCCAGCAGCCCACTCAGAAGCGCCCTCTCCTACGAGCAGTACTTC
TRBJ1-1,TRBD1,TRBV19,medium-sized,CASSIQGAKGTEAFF,TGTGCCAGTAGTATCCAGGGGGCGAAAGGGACTGAAGCTTTCTTT
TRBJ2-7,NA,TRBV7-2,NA,CASSSHYEQYF,TGTGCCAGCAGCTCGCACTACGAGCAGTACTTC
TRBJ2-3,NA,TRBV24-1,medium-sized,CATSESELTDTQYF,TGTGCCACCAGTGAGTCAGAACTCACAGATACGCAGTATTTT
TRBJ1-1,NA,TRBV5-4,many,CASSLVLGAEAFF,TGTGCCAGCAGCTTGGTTTTAGGGGCCGAAGCTTTCTTT
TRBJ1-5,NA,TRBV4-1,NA,CASSQAVDGSGEPQHF,TGCGCCAGCAGCCAAGCCGTGGACGGGTCGGGGGAGCCCCAGCATTTT
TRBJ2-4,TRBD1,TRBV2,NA,CARGQGENIQYF,TGTGCCAGGGGACAGGGGGAAAACATTCAGTACTTC
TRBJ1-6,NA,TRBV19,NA,CASSLSPFSNSPLHF,TGTGCCAGTAGTTTAAGCCCCTTCTCCAATTCACCCCTCCACTTT
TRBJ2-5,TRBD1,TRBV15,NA,CATRTQGAKYF,TGTGCCACCAGAACACAGGGGGCGAAGTATTTT
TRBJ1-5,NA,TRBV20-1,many,CSARGGSNQPQHF,TGCAGTGCTAGGGGGGGGAGCAATCAGCCCCAGCATTTT
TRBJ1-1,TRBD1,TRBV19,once,CASSSQGKGAEAFF,TGTGCCAGTAGTTCACAGGGGAAGGGGGCTGAAGCTTTCTTT
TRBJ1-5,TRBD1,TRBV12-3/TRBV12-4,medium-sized,CASSLGQGNQPQHF,TGTGCCAGCAGCTTGGGACAGGGAAATCAGCCCCAGCATTTT
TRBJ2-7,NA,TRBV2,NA,CASSEARGYEQYF,TGTGCCAGCAGTGAAGCCCGCGGATACGAGCAGTACTTC
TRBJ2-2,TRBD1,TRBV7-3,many,CASSLRSGGGTGELFF,TGTGCCAGCAGCTTACGGTCAGGGGGCGGCACCGGGGAGCTGTTTTTT
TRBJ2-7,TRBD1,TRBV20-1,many,CSARDRGLEQYF,TGCAGTGCCCGGGACAGGGGGCTCGAGCAGTACTTC
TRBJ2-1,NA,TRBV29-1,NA,CSVDISYNEQFF,TGCAGCGTTGATATCTCCTACAATGAGCAGTTCTTC
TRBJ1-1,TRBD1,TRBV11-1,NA,CASSASGTGVNTEAFF,TGTGCCAGCAGCGCTTCCGGGACAGGGGTGAACACTGAAGCTTTCTTT
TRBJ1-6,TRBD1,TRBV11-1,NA,CASSLILGTGRGSPLHF,TGTGCCAGCAGCCTCATCCTGGGGACAGGAAGAGGTTCACCCCTCCACTTT
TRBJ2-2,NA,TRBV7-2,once,CASSTGTLRTGELFF,TGTGCCAGCAGCACAGGGACTCTACGGACCGGGGAGCTGTTTTTT
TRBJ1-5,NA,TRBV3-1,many,CASSQDTRDHQPQHF,TGTGCCAGCAGCCAAGATACGAGGGACCATCAGCCCCAGCATTTT
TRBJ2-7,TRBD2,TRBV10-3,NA,CAVSELAGEGYEQYF,TGTGCCGTCAGTGAGTTGGCCGGGGAGGGTTACGAGCAGTACTTC
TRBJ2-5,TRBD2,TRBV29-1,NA,CSAPLSGGWETQYF,TGCAGCGCGCCGTTGTCGGGAGGTTGGGAGACCCAGTACTTC
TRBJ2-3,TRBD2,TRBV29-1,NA,CSVEGTSGSADTQYF,TGCAGCGTTGAAGGGACTAGCGGGAGCGCAGATACGCAGTATTTT
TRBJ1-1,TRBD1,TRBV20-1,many,CSAKTGGMETEAFF,TGCAGTGCTAAGACAGGGGGCATGGAGACTGAAGCTTTCTTT
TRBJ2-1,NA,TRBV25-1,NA,CASSDSGPNYNEQFF,TGTGCCAGCAGTGACAGCGGCCCCAATTACAATGAGCAGTTCTTC
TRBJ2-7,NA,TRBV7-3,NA,CASSFSGDSYEQYF,TGTGCCAGCAGCTTCAGTGGGGACTCCTACGAGCAGTACTTC
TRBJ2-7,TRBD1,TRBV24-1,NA,CATSGPETGAYEQYF,TGTGCCACCAGTGGGCCGGAGACAGGGGCCTACGAGCAGTACTTC